The subject of this entry is one T cell receptor beta chain. What it binds is unknown. The CDR3 spans 14 residues. The ends were cut back, 5 bases at V and 6 bases at J, with 17 bases in the middle. The germline gives CDR1 SEHNR, CDR2 FQNEAQ (reference sequence). The data are from a study of shared clonotypes between healthy human individuals. Study at large: A few men and two women, aged 18 to 49, were donors.

DNA at approximately 200 ng, around 30,000 T cell genomes, went into sorted-subset replicate PCRs. TCRdb's table, derived via immunoSEQ multiplex PCR, lists solely in-frame clones and lacks some. This repertoire shows around 2,000,000 clones, about 95% found once; its top ten account for about 1.1%. Study-wide results and caveats: Rarefaction demonstrated incomplete sorted-subset sequencing despite large depth.

Positively selected for CCR7, the CD45RO-negative cells used as naive CD8 cells excluded terminally differentiated effector memory CD45RA+ cells. The chain couples TRBV7-9 to TRBJ2-7; TRBD1 or TRBD2 may be the D gene (5 bases each). The sequencing input was naive CD8+ T cells sorted from blood. The source is a man aged 18 to 30 in good health. The DNA for the CDR3 is TGTGCCAGCAGCACTATATGGGGGATTAGCGAGCAGTACTTC. Its translation is CASSTIWGISEQYF.